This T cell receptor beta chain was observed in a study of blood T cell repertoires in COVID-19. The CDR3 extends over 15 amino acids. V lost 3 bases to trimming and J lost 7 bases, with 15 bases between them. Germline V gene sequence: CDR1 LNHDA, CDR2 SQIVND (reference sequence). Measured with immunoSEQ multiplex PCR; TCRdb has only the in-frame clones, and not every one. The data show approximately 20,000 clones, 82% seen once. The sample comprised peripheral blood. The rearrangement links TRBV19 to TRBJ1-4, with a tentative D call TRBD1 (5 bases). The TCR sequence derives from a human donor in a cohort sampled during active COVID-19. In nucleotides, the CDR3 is TGTGCCAGTAGTATCAACTACCGGGGGGGTGAAAAACTGTTTTTT. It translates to CASSINYRGGEKLFF.